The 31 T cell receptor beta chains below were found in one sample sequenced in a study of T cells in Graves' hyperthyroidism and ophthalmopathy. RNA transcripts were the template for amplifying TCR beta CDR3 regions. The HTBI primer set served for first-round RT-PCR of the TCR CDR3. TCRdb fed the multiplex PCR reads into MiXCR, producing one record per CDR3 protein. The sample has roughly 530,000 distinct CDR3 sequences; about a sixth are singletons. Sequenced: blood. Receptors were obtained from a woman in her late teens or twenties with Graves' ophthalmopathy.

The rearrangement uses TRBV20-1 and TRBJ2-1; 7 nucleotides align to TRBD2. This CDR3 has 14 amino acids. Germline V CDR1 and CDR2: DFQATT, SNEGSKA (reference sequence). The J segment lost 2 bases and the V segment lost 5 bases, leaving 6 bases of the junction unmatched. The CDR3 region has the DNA TGCAGTGCTCTCCAGCGGGGAACCTACAATGAGCAGTTCTTC. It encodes CSALQRGTYNEQFF.

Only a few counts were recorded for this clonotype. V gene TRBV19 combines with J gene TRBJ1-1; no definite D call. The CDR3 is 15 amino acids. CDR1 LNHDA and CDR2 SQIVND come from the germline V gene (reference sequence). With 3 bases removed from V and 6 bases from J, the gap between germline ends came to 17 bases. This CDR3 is CASSMGGEGKAEAFF. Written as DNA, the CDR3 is TGTGCCAGTAGTATGGGTGGGGAGGGCAAGGCTGAAGCTTTCTTT. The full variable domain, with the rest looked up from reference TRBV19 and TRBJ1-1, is DGGITQSPKYLFRKEGQNVTLSCEQNLNHDAMYWYRQDPGQGLRLIYYSQIVNDFQKGDIAEGYSVSREKKESFPLTVTSAQKNPTAFYLCASSMGGEGKAEAFFGQGTRLTVV.

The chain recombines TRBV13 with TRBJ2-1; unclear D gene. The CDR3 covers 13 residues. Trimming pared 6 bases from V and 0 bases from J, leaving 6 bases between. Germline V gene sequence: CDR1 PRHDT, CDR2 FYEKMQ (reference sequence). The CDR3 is CASRGPSYNEQFF. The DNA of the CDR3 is TGTGCCAGCAGAGGGCCCTCCTACAATGAGCAGTTCTTC.

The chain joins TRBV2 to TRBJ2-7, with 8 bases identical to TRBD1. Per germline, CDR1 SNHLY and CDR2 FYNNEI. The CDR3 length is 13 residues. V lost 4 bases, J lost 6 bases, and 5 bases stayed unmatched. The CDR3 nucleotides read TGTGCCAGCAGTGTCGGACAGGGTGGCGAGCAGTACTTC. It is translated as CASSVGQGGEQYF.

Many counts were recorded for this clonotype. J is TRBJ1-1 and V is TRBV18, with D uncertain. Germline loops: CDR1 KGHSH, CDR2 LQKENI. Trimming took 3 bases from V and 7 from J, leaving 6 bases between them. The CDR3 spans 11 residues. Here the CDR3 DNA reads TGTGCCAGCTCACCCAAGGATGAAGCTTTCTTT. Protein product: CASSPKDEAFF.

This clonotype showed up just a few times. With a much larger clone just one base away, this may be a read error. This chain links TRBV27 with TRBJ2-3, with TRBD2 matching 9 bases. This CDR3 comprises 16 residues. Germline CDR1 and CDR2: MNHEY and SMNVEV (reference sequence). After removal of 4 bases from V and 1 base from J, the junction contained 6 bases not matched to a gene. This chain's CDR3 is CASSWLTSGGTDTQYF. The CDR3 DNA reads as TGTGCCAGCAGTTGGCTGACTAGCGGAGGCACAGATACGCAGTATTTT.

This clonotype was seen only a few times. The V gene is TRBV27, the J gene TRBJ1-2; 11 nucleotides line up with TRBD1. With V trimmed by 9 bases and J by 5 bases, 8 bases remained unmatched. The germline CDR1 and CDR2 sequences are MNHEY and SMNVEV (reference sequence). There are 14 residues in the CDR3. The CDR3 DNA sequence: TGTGCCAGTGGGACAGGGGGTAAGGGGTATGGCTACACCTTC. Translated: CASGTGGKGYGYTF.

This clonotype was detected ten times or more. The CDR3 loop reads CSARAPGQEYNEQFF. In DNA, the CDR3 is TGCAGTGCTAGGGCCCCGGGACAGGAGTACAATGAGCAGTTCTTC. The V call is TRBV20-1, the J call TRBJ2-1, with 8 positions matching TRBD1. Germline CDR1 DFQATT, CDR2 SNEGSKA (reference sequence). The CDR3 runs 15 residues. V shed 3 bases and J 4 bases; nucleotides not matched to a gene: 8.

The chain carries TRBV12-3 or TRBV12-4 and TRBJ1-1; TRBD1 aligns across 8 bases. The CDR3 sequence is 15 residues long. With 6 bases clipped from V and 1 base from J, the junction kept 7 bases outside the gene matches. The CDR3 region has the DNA TGTGCCAGCAGAATGGGACAGGCGACGAACACTGAAGCTTTCTTT. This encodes CASRMGQATNTEAFF.

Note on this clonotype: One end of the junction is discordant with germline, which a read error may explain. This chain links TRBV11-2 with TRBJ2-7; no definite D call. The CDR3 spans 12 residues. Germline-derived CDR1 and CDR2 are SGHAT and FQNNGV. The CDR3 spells CASGLAGYEQYF. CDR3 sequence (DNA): TGTGCCAGCGGCTTAGCCGGGTACGAGCAGTACTTC.

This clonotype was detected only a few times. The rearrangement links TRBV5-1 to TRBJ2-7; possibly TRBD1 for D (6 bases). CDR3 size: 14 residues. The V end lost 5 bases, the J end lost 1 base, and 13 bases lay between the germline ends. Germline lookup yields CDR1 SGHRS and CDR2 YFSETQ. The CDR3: CASSRSQGSYEQYF. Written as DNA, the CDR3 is TGCGCCAGCAGTCGGTCGCAGGGGTCCTACGAGCAGTACTTC.

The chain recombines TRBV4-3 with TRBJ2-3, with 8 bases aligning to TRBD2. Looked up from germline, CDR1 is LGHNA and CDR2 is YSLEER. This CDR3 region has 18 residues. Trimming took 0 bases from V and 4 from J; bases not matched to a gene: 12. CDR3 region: CASSQDRVGRALADTQYF. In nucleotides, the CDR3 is TGCGCCAGCAGCCAAGATAGGGTCGGGAGGGCCCTGGCAGATACGCAGTATTTT.

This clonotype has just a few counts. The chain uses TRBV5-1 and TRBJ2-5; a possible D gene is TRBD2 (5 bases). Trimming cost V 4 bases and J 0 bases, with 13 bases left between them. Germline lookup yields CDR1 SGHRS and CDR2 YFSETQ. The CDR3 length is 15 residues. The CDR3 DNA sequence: TGCGCCAGCAGCCCTGGGCCGGGGTACCAAGAGACCCAGTACTTC. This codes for CASSPGPGYQETQYF.

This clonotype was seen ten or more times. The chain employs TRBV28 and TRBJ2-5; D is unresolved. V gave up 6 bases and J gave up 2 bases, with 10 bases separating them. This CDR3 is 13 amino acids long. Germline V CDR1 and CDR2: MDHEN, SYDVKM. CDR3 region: CASRATIQETQYF. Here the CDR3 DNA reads TGTGCCAGCAGGGCGACCATTCAAGAGACCCAGTACTTC.

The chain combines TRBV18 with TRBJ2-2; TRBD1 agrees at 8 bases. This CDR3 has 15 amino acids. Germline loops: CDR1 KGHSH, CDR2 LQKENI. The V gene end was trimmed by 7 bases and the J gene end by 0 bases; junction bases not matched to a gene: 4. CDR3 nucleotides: TGTGCCAGCTATAGGACAGGGACGAACACCGGGGAGCTGTTTTTT. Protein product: CASYRTGTNTGELFF.

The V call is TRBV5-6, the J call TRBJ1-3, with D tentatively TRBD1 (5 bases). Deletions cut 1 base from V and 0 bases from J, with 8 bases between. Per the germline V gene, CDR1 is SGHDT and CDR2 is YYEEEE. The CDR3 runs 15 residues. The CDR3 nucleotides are TGTGCCAGCAGCTTGCAGGGATTCTCTGGAAACACCATATATTTT. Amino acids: CASSLQGFSGNTIYF. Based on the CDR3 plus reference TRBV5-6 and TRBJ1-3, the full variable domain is DAGVTQSPTHLIKTRGQQVTLRCSPKSGHDTVSWYQQALGQGPQFIFQYYEEEERQRGNFPDRFSGHQFPNYSSELNVNALLLGDSALYLCASSLQGFSGNTIYFGEGSWLTVV.

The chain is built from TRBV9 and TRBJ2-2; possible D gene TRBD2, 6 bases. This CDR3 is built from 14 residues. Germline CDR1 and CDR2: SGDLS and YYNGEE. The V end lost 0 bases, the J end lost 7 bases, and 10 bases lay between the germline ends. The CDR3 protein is CASSVGGGGGELFF. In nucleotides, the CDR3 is TGTGCCAGCAGCGTAGGGGGAGGTGGCGGGGAGCTGTTTTTT.

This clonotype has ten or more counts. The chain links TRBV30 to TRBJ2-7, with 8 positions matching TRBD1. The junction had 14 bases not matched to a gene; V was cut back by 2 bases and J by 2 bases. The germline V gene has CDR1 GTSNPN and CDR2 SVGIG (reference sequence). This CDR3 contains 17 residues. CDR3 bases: TGTGCCTGGAGTTGGGATGGACAGGGCCTTACCACCTACGAGCAGTACTTC. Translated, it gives CAWSWDGQGLTTYEQYF.

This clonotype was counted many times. In DNA form, the CDR3 reads TGTGCCTGGAGTCTCGGAGCAGGATCGGACTCACCCCTCCACTTT. Translated, it gives CAWSLGAGSDSPLHF. V usage is TRBV30 and J usage is TRBJ1-6; no definite D call. CDR1 is GTSNPN and CDR2 is SVGIG in the germline V gene (reference sequence). V was cut by 2 bases and J by 10 bases, with 18 bases left in between. CDR3 length: 15 residues.

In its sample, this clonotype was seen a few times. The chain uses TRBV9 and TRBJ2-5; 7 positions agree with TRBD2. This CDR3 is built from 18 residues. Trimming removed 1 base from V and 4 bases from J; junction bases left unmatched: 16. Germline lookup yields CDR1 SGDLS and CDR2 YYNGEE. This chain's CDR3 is CASSVFGQRGPSGETQYF. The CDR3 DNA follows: TGTGCCAGCAGCGTATTTGGCCAGCGGGGCCCTAGCGGAGAGACCCAGTACTTC. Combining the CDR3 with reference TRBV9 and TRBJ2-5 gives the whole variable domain DSGVTQTPKHLITATGQRVTLRCSPRSGDLSVYWYQQSLDQGLQFLIQYYNGEERAKGNILERFSAQQFPDLHSELNLSSLELGDSALYFCASSVFGQRGPSGETQYFGPGTRLLVL.

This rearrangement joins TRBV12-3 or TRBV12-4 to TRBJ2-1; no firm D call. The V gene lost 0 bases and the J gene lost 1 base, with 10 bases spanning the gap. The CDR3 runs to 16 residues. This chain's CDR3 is CASSLAPRESYNEQFF. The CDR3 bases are TGTGCCAGCAGTTTAGCGCCGAGAGAATCCTACAATGAGCAGTTCTTC.

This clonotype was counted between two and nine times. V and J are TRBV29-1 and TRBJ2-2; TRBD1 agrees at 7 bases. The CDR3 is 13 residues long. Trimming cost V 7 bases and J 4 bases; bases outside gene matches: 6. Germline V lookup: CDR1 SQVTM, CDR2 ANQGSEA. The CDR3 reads CSAGTAITGELFF. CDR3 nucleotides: TGCAGCGCTGGGACAGCTATCACCGGGGAGCTGTTTTTT.

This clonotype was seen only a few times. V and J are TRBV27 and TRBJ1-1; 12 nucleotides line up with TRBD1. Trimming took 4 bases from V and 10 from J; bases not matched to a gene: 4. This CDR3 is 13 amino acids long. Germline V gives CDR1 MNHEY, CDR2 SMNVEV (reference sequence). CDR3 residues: CASSWDRGRVAFF. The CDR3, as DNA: TGTGCCAGCAGTTGGGACAGGGGGCGAGTAGCTTTCTTT.

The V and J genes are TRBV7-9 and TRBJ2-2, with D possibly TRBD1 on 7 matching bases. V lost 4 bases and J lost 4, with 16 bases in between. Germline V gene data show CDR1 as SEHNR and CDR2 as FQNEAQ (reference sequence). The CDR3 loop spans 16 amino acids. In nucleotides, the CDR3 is TGTGCCAGCAGCTCTAGCGACAGGGTTGGCACCGGGGAGCTGTTTTTT. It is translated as CASSSSDRVGTGELFF.

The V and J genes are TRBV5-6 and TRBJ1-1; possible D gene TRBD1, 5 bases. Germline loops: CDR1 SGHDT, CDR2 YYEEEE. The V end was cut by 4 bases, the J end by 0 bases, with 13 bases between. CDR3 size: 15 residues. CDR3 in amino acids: CASSPLGPLNTEAFF. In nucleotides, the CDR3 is TGTGCCAGCAGCCCCTTGGGGCCTCTGAACACTGAAGCTTTCTTT.

CDR3 nucleotides: TGTGCCAGCAGTGTCGGGCTGGGCAGTCATGAAAAACTGTTTTTT. Translating it yields CASSVGLGSHEKLFF. The chain carries TRBV6-1 and TRBJ1-4, with D hard to call. V dropped 4 bases and J dropped 6 bases, with 15 bases sitting between them. The germline gives CDR1 MNHNS, CDR2 SASEGT. The CDR3 runs 15 residues.

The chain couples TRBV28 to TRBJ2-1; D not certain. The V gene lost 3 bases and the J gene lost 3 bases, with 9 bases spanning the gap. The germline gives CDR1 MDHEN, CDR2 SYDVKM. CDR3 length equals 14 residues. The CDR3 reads CASSFRVRYNEQFF. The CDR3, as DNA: TGTGCCAGCAGTTTCCGGGTACGCTACAATGAGCAGTTCTTC.

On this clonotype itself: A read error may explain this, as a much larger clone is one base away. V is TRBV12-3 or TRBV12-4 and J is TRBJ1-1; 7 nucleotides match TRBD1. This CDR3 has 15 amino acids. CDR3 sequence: CASSPTTGMNTKAFF. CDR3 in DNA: TGTGCCAGCAGTCCCACGACAGGGATGAACACTAAAGCTTTCTTT.

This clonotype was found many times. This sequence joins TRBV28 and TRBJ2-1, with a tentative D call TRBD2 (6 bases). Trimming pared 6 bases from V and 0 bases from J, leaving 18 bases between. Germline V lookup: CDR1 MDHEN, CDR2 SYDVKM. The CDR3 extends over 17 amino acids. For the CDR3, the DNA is TGTGCCAGCAGCTTTTTAGCGGAATCTATCTCCTACAATGAGCAGTTCTTC. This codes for CASSFLAESISYNEQFF. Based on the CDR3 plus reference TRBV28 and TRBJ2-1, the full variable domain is DVKVTQSSRYLVKRTGEKVFLECVQDMDHENMFWYRQDPGLGLRLIYFSYDVKMKEKGDIPEGYSVSREKKERFSLILESASTNQTSMYLCASSFLAESISYNEQFFGPGTRLTVL.

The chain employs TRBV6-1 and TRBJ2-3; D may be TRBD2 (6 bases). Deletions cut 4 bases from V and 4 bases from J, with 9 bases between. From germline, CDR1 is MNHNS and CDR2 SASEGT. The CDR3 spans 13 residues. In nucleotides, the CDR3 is TGTGCCAGCAGTGGTTGGGGGGCAGATACGCAGTATTTT. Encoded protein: CASSGWGADTQYF.

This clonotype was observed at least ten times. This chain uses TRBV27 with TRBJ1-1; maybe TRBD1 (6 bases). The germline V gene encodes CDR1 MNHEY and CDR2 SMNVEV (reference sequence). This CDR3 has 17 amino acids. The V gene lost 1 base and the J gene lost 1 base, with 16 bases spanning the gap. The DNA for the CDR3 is TGTGCCAGCAGTTTATTTGCTATTTGGGGGGCGAACACTGAAGCTTTCTTT. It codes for CASSLFAIWGANTEAFF.